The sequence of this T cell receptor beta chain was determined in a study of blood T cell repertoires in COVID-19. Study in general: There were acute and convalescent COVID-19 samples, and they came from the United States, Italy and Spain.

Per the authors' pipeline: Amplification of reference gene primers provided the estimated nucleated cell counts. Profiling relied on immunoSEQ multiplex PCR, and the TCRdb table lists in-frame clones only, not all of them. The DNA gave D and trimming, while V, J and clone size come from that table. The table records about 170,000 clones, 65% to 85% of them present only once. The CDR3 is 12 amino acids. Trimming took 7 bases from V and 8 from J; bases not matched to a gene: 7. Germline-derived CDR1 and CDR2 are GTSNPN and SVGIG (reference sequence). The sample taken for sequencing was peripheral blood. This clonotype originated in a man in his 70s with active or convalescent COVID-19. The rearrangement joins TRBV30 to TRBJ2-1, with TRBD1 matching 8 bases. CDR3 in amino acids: CAYDRGTDEQFF. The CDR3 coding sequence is TGTGCCTACGACAGGGGAACGGATGAGCAGTTCTTC.